This T cell receptor (beta chain) was sequenced for a study of cytomegalovirus exposure and HLA in healthy donors (dated 2017 in TCRdb). Regarding the study in general: An earlier analysis of 587 of the donors reported 250 to 350 Gb of sequence data and approximately 120 million unique TCR beta sequences obtained from approximately 180 million T cells. Besides the first cohort of under 700 subjects, a separate validation cohort made up of some 110 different subjects was used. The study used immunosequencing to profile the T cell repertoires of approximately 690 subjects and linked those repertoires to cytomegalovirus serostatus. Rather than using new phenotypic data, the later analysis identified candidate immune exposures from TCR beta sequences and from how often those sequences occurred across donors. Of the 300 to 500 genotyped donors, 70% to 90% were placed in the genetic ancestry cluster associated with self-reported Caucasian donors. An early release that covered some 630 HLA-typed donors contained approximately 300 gigabases of sequencing data and tens of millions of unique TCR sequences. The number of donors typed differed by locus, with 629-630 for A, B, C, DRB1 and DQB1, more than 500 for DQA1, 606 for DPA1, and around 430 for DPB1. High-throughput TCR immunosequencing, statistical association of individual TCRs with disease status, and machine learning were combined to predict cytomegalovirus infection status. A later genetic analysis used genome-wide SNP genotypes for about 65% of the roughly 670 donors, treating that subset as a discovery cohort. Donor age, sex, ethnicity and CMV serostatus were compiled together with the repertoire data. In a later analysis, previously published TCR beta repertoires from several hundred donors were re-analyzed and high-resolution HLA genotyping was added so that TCR occurrence patterns could be studied. An earlier analysis of around 580 of the donors used high-throughput TCR beta sequencing to judge whether each TCR beta V gene segment behaved as functional or pseudogenic. All discovery cohort repertoires had been generated on a single sequencing platform. HLA typing included class I and class II loci at four-digit resolution. Among about 390 genotyped donors of the cohort, an average of roughly 240,000 unique TCR beta nucleotide sequences were sequenced per donor, roughly 18% of them non-productive. The study aimed to test whether cataloging public T cell receptors could reveal signatures of past pathogen exposure. Because of strong linkage in the cohort, roughly five DR-DQ haplotypes were treated as single units for association and clustering. Broader findings and caveats from the paper: Because counts were too low, roughly 16 rarely observed V segments, including chromosome 9 orphons, were left out of the earlier analysis of approximately 580 of the donors. In a later analysis, TCR association rates were found to vary across HLA loci, with the most associated TCRs seen for DRB1 alleles and the fewest for HLA-C alleles. Several of the top co-occurrence clusters appeared to be linked to parvovirus B19, influenza, CMV and Epstein-Barr virus, according to a later analysis. In a later genetic analysis, fewer N-insertions in productive TCRs were reported among donors in an Asian-associated ancestry cluster than the approximately 630-donor mean. In this cohort, only TCR beta chains were sequenced, and detectable features were limited by the absence of alpha or paired-chain data. In vitro tests confirmed that a few of the cytomegalovirus-associated TCR beta chains recognize cytomegalovirus antigens. A further reported finding was that TCR beta sequences accurately predicted the HLA-A and HLA-B alleles for most subjects in the first cohort. A cluster of highly shared sequence variants was judged likely to be a technical artifact of the sequencing pipeline. A total of 150 or so TCR beta chains were listed by the study as associated with cytomegalovirus. CMV serostatus was the only immune exposure information available for the cohort. In a later analysis, HLA-associated TCR beta chains were found to be more clonally expanded and to have lower generation probabilities than equally common non-associated chains. Linkage disequilibrium might explain the correlated functional status among segregating V segments, but an unknown experimental factor could not be ruled out. According to a later analysis, most CMV-associated TCR beta chains appeared to be HLA-restricted, and the HLA associations seemed to be driven largely by CMV exposure. A later genetic analysis associated a missense DCLRE1C variant with V-gene and J-gene trimming of TCR beta chains, and an independent cohort replicated the association. Specific HLA alleles were associated with more than 15,000 TCR beta sequences at a false discovery rate of 0.05 in a later analysis. The classifier was reported to diagnose cytomegalovirus status with high specificity and sensitivity in both the original and validation cohorts. It was suggested by the authors that the approach could potentially be generalized to other disease states and immunological phenotypes. The 87-base-pair reads could not distinguish some IMGT-functional V segments, including TRBV6-2 and TRBV6-3, so those segments were excluded. HLA typing was unavailable for some donors at each locus, so association tests used only the typed subset. Presence/absence analyses assumed roughly uniform sequencing depth across donors, an assumption that may not hold. While some public TCRs were present in many individuals, most TCR sequences turned up only very rarely across donors. Assigning TCR associations to individual alleles was difficult when HLA alleles, especially DR and DQ, strongly co-occurred. Broadly in line with IMGT annotations, most TCR beta V segments showed up in productive rearrangements about 90% or about 30% of the time in an earlier analysis of roughly 590 of the donors.

Turning to this clone: Its binding antigen is unknown.

Library creation used the immunoSEQ multiplex PCR assay. For the multiplex PCR, a mixture combining 60 forward primers for TCR Vbeta segments and 13 reverse primers for TCR Jbeta segments was used. Amplification of the CDR3 region of rearranged TCR beta genes was performed with a multiplex PCR assay on genomic DNA. On the Illumina HiSeq System, the amplified TCR beta libraries were sequenced as 87-base-pair reads. The authors' analysis ran thus. In a later analysis, some 80 million unique TCR beta chains were counted across the approximately 670 repertoires, and approximately 9.9 million of these chains were shared by at least two donors. Raw reads were error-corrected and collapsed into unique sequences with a nearest-neighbor algorithm that merged closely related sequences to remove PCR and sequencing errors. To assign V, D and J gene segments, CDR3 sequences were aligned to IMGT reference sequences. For a sequence to be retained, a match of at least six nucleotides to both a V gene segment and a J gene segment was required. A rearrangement was called productive if the CDR3 had no stop codons and remained in frame with V and J, and every other rearrangement was called non-productive. CDR3 was defined by IMGT convention, running from the second conserved V-encoded cysteine to the conserved J-encoded phenylalanine. The earlier analysis of about 640 of the donors excluded any sequence lacking an unambiguous match to a single V gene segment. An earlier analysis of 587 of the donors called V segments functional above 56.7% productive rearrangements and segregating when the between-donor standard deviation exceeded 5%. A statistical classification framework was developed to diagnose cytomegalovirus status using the catalog of TCR beta chain sequences. In a later analysis, TCR nucleotide sequences were compared against IMGT/GENE-DB human TR gene sequences so that V and J genes could be assigned. A later analysis assigned CDR3 sequences and most-parsimonious VDJ recombination scenarios with the TCRdist pipeline. A later analysis defined each TCR beta chain by its CDR3 amino acid sequence plus V-gene family, and excluded reads lacking a unique V-gene family. In a later analysis, fewer than 600 highly shared, low-generation-probability nucleotide sequences were removed to address suspected cross-contamination and a sequencing artifact. For each public chain, a later analysis derived a clonal expansion index from normalized ranks of inferred template counts within each repertoire. A later analysis computed generation probabilities with a VDJ recombination model fitted to out-of-frame rearrangements, and checked the results against IGoR. A later analysis scored TCR-TCR, TCR-HLA and TCR-CMV co-occurrence with hypergeometric tests, applying a repertoire-size bias correction to TCR pairs. A later analysis estimated false discovery rates by permuting HLA or CMV assignments 20 times. A later analysis grouped co-occurring TCRs with DBSCAN, adding TCRdist sequence similarity when clustering within HLA-allele-positive subsets. Co-occurrence clustering excluded repertoires with fewer than 30,000 or more than 120,000 public chains, plus five with anomalous nucleotide sharing. This is the immuneACCESS table as TCRdb keeps it, with only in-frame sequences that have V and J called. A part of the clones is gone; compared with another copy, unresolved V genes explain less than half, and the rest is unexplained. That table gives V, J and clone size, and the DNA gave D and trimming. The sample table on file contains about 160,000 clones. Around 1.2% of the sample lies in the top ten.

The CDR3 starts with the cysteine, ends with the phenylalanine, and has 14 residues. The only DNA kept is the CDR3, 42 bases in frame from the first base. Cut back by 10 bases and 0 bases, the V and J ends lie 12 bases apart. As encoded in the germline V gene, CDR1 is SGHNT while CDR2 is YENEEA. The cohort consisted of 666 healthy bone marrow donors. All cohort members were sampled while nominally healthy, although unrecorded immune exposures were likely present. The donor was CMV seronegative and belonged to the group of over 300 seronegative cohort members. Every donor gave a peripheral blood sample, and the peripheral blood mononuclear cells from that sample were used for TCR beta sequencing. The Qiagen DNeasy Blood Extraction Kit was used to extract genomic DNA from the blood cell samples.

The receptor's source is a woman in her sixties or seventies in good health and CMV-seronegative. This sequence uses TRBV11-3 and TRBJ2-2; TRBD1 is possibly the D segment (5 matching bases). The sample was PBMCs. CDR3 loop: CATSRTPNTGELFF. The DNA is TGTGCCACATCCCGGACACCGAACACCGGGGAGCTGTTTTTT.